This T cell receptor (beta chain) was obtained from a study of cytomegalovirus exposure and HLA in healthy donors. The study ran its PCR with 60 Vbeta and 13 Jbeta primers. Profiling relied on immunoSEQ multiplex PCR, and the TCRdb table lists in-frame clones only, not all of them. The data hold 45,000 to 75,000 clones, with about 73% observed a single time. V lost 1 base and J 4 bases, leaving 9 bases between the germline ends. The CDR3 runs to 14 residues. Looked up from germline, CDR1 is MGHRA and CDR2 is YSYEKL. Sample: PBMCs. J is TRBJ2-3 and V is TRBV4-1; the D gene is possibly TRBD2 (6 bases). This sequence was found in a woman aged 55-75 years in good health and CMV-seropositive. CDR3 protein: CASSQVRRADTQYF. CDR3 DNA: TGCGCCAGCAGCCAAGTAAGGAGGGCAGATACGCAGTATTTT.